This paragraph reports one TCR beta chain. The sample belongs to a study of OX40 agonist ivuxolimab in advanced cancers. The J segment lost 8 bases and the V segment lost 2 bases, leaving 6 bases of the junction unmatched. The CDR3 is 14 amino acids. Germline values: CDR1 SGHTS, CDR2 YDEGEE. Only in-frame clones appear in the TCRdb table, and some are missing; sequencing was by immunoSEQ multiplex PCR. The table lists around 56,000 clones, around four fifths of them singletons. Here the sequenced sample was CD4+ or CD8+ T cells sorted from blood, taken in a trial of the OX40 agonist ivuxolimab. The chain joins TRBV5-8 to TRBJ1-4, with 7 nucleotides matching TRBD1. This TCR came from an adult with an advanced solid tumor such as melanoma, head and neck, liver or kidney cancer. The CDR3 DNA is TGTGCCAGCAGCTTCATCCAGGGGGGAGAAAAACTGTTTTTT. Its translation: CASSFIQGGEKLFF.